This TCR beta chain came from a study of blood T cell repertoires in COVID-19. About the study: The United States, Italy and Spain supplied acute and convalescent COVID-19 samples. Sources were T cells, B-cell-depleted T cells, or PBMCs; the material itself was cDNA or gDNA.

CDR1 and CDR2 from the germline V gene are LNHNV and YYDKDF (reference sequence). Trimming removed 0 bases from V and 0 bases from J, with 14 bases in between. CDR3 size: 17 residues. Original handling: Nucleated cell counts were estimated from reference gene primer amplification. Measured with immunoSEQ multiplex PCR; TCRdb has only the in-frame clones, and not every one. V, J and clone size are those of that table, while D and trimming were read from the DNA. This sample has some 63,000 clones; 79% occur once, and the top ten carry about 31%. The sequence was collected from a human donor in a cohort sampled during active COVID-19. Sequenced input: peripheral blood. This sequence joins TRBV15 and TRBJ1-1; D gene unclear. The CDR3 DNA is TGTGCCACCAGCAGAGATCTCTCGGGAGGCATGAACACTGAAGCTTTCTTT. It specifies CATSRDLSGGMNTEAFF.